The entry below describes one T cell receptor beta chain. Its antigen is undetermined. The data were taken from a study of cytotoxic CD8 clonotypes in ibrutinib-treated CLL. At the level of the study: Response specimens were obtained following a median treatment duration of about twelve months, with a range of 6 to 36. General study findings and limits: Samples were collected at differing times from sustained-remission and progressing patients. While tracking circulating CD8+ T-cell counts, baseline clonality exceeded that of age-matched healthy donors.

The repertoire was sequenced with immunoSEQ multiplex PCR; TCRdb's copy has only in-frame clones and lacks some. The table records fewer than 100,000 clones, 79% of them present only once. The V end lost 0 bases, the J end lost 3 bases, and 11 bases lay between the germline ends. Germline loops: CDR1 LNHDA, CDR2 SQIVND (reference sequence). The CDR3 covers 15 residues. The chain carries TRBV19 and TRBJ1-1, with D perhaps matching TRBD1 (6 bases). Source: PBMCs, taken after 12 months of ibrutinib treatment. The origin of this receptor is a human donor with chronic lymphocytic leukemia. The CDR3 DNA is TGTGCCAGTAGTATAGAAACAGGGTGGGACACTGAAGCTTTCTTT. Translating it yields CASSIETGWDTEAFF. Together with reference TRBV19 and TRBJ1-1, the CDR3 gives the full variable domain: DGGITQSPKYLFRKEGQNVTLSCEQNLNHDAMYWYRQDPGQGLRLIYYSQIVNDFQKGDIAEGYSVSREKKESFPLTVTSAQKNPTAFYLCASSIETGWDTEAFFGQGTRLTVV.